These T cell receptor beta chains were read from a single sample in a study of T cell responses to AZD1222 COVID-19 vaccine. The protocol was immunoSEQ multiplex PCR, while the TCRdb copy is restricted to in-frame clones and leaves out a portion. The table includes tens of thousands of clones, roughly 90% detected once. Specimen: peripheral blood, collected on day 0 of MenACWY control vaccination. These receptors came from an adult in good health. Both conserved end residues are part of each CDR3. Fields, in order: J gene, clone size, D gene, V gene, CDR3 protein, CDR3 DNA. The D gene is left open where the match is weak. A row's size may be missing; if present it is once, few, many or a size class.

J gene: TRBJ2-3
clone size: .
D gene: .
V gene: TRBV18
CDR3 protein: CASSDVRDTQYF
CDR3 DNA: TGTGCCAGCTCAGACGTCAGGGATACGCAGTATTTT

J gene: TRBJ1-2
clone size: .
D gene: TRBD1
V gene: TRBV27
CDR3 protein: CASSLSPGGYGYTF
CDR3 DNA: TGTGCCAGCAGTTTAAGTCCAGGGGGCTATGGCTACACCTTC

J gene: TRBJ1-1
clone size: .
D gene: .
V gene: TRBV11-2
CDR3 protein: CASSLVRDTEAFF
CDR3 DNA: TGTGCCAGCAGCTTAGTACGGGACACTGAAGCTTTCTTT

J gene: TRBJ2-7
clone size: .
D gene: TRBD1
V gene: TRBV28
CDR3 protein: CASSFPGQGYEQYF
CDR3 DNA: TGTGCCAGCAGTTTCCCGGGACAGGGTTACGAGCAGTACTTC

J gene: TRBJ2-1
clone size: .
D gene: TRBD2
V gene: TRBV19
CDR3 protein: CASRSGRGPYNEQFF
CDR3 DNA: TGTGCCAGTAGAAGCGGGAGGGGGCCCTACAATGAGCAGTTCTTC

J gene: TRBJ2-7
clone size: .
D gene: TRBD2
V gene: TRBV24-1
CDR3 protein: CATSAAGVSRQNF
CDR3 DNA: TGTGCCACCAGTGCGGCGGGAGTTTCGAGGCAGAACTTC

J gene: TRBJ1-2
clone size: once
D gene: .
V gene: TRBV29-1
CDR3 protein: CSAHGQGEGFGYTF
CDR3 DNA: TGCAGCGCCCACGGGCAGGGCGAGGGGTTCGGCTACACCTTC

J gene: TRBJ1-3
clone size: .
D gene: .
V gene: TRBV21-1
CDR3 protein: CASRRKGCSLNTIYF
CDR3 DNA: TGTGCCAGCAGACGAAAGGGGTGCAGTCTAAACACCATATATTTT

J gene: TRBJ2-1
clone size: .
D gene: TRBD2
V gene: TRBV27
CDR3 protein: CASSIGTSGRGNEQFF
CDR3 DNA: TGTGCCAGCAGTATCGGGACTAGCGGGAGGGGGAATGAGCAGTTCTTC

J gene: TRBJ2-2
clone size: .
D gene: TRBD2
V gene: TRBV5-4
CDR3 protein: CASSSSGGAWELFF
CDR3 DNA: TGTGCCAGCAGCTCGTCGGGGGGGGCGTGGGAGCTGTTTTTT

J gene: TRBJ1-1
clone size: .
D gene: TRBD1
V gene: TRBV28
CDR3 protein: CASSSGQGGKAFF
CDR3 DNA: TGTGCCAGCAGCTCGGGACAGGGGGGGAAAGCTTTCTTT

J gene: TRBJ2-2
clone size: .
D gene: .
V gene: TRBV9
CDR3 protein: CASSVGAAGANTGELFF
CDR3 DNA: TGTGCCAGCAGCGTAGGGGCGGCAGGGGCGAACACCGGGGAGCTGTTTTTT

J gene: TRBJ1-6
clone size: .
D gene: .
V gene: TRBV6-5
CDR3 protein: CASSYNGVSPSPLHF
CDR3 DNA: TGTGCCAGCAGTTACAATGGGGTCAGTCCTTCACCCCTCCACTTT

J gene: TRBJ2-7
clone size: .
D gene: .
V gene: TRBV5-1
CDR3 protein: CASSLSIGEAYEQYF
CDR3 DNA: TGCGCCAGCAGCTTGTCTATCGGGGAGGCGTACGAGCAGTACTTC

J gene: TRBJ1-5
clone size: few
D gene: .
V gene: TRBV28
CDR3 protein: CASSLLPVGASNQPQHF
CDR3 DNA: TGTGCCAGCAGTTTATTGCCAGTCGGTGCTAGCAATCAGCCCCAGCATTTT

J gene: TRBJ2-7
clone size: .
D gene: .
V gene: TRBV7-2
CDR3 protein: CASSYIKTGAGYEQYF
CDR3 DNA: TGTGCCAGCAGCTATATTAAGACAGGAGCTGGCTACGAGCAGTACTTC

J gene: TRBJ2-1
clone size: .
D gene: .
V gene: TRBV28
CDR3 protein: CASGPASYNEQFF
CDR3 DNA: TGTGCCAGCGGCCCGGCCTCCTACAATGAGCAGTTCTTC

J gene: TRBJ1-5
clone size: .
D gene: .
V gene: TRBV18
CDR3 protein: CASSPPPAGTLFNQPQHF
CDR3 DNA: TGTGCCAGCTCACCCCCCCCCGCGGGAACCTTATTCAATCAGCCCCAGCATTTT

J gene: TRBJ2-5
clone size: .
D gene: .
V gene: TRBV5-1
CDR3 protein: CASSLSTARQETQYF
CDR3 DNA: TGCGCCAGCAGCCTTTCGACAGCCCGCCAAGAGACCCAGTACTTC

J gene: TRBJ2-4
clone size: .
D gene: .
V gene: TRBV20-1
CDR3 protein: CSAVGQPQYF
CDR3 DNA: TGCAGTGCCGTCGGACAGCCCCAGTACTTC

J gene: TRBJ1-1
clone size: .
D gene: .
V gene: TRBV3-1/TRBV3-2
CDR3 protein: CASSLSSTEAFF
CDR3 DNA: TGTGCCAGCAGCCTCAGTAGCACTGAAGCTTTCTTT

J gene: TRBJ1-6
clone size: .
D gene: .
V gene: TRBV5-6
CDR3 protein: CASSREVSPLHF
CDR3 DNA: TGTGCCAGCAGCCGCGAGGTTTCACCCCTCCACTTT

J gene: TRBJ2-2
clone size: .
D gene: TRBD2
V gene: TRBV2
CDR3 protein: CASRGPSGSVAGELFF
CDR3 DNA: TGTGCCAGCAGAGGACCTAGCGGGAGTGTCGCCGGGGAGCTGTTTTTT

J gene: TRBJ2-1
clone size: .
D gene: TRBD2
V gene: TRBV6-2/TRBV6-3
CDR3 protein: CASSYPVLAGKANEQFF
CDR3 DNA: TGTGCCAGCAGTTATCCAGTACTAGCGGGGAAAGCCAATGAGCAGTTCTTC

J gene: TRBJ1-1
clone size: .
D gene: .
V gene: TRBV20-1
CDR3 protein: CSASGPLNTEAFF
CDR3 DNA: TGCAGTGCTAGTGGGCCCTTGAACACTGAAGCTTTCTTT

J gene: TRBJ1-1
clone size: .
D gene: .
V gene: TRBV5-6
CDR3 protein: CASSLDGGDSEAFF
CDR3 DNA: TGTGCCAGCAGCTTGGATGGAGGGGATTCTGAAGCTTTCTTT

J gene: TRBJ1-3
clone size: .
D gene: TRBD1
V gene: TRBV28
CDR3 protein: CASSWDSTGNTIYF
CDR3 DNA: TGTGCCAGCAGTTGGGACAGTACTGGAAACACCATATATTTT

J gene: TRBJ1-5
clone size: .
D gene: .
V gene: TRBV6-6
CDR3 protein: CASSGRGGSNQPQHF
CDR3 DNA: TGTGCCAGCAGCGGTAGGGGGGGTAGCAATCAGCCCCAGCATTTT

J gene: TRBJ2-3
clone size: .
D gene: .
V gene: TRBV6-5
CDR3 protein: CAALDSRRTDTQYF
CDR3 DNA: TGTGCCGCACTGGACTCCAGACGCACAGATACGCAGTATTTT

J gene: TRBJ2-5
clone size: .
D gene: .
V gene: TRBV30
CDR3 protein: CAWSVQGLQETQYF
CDR3 DNA: TGTGCCTGGAGTGTACAAGGACTACAAGAGACCCAGTACTTC

J gene: TRBJ1-1
clone size: .
D gene: TRBD1
V gene: TRBV19
CDR3 protein: CASSEVLGPGGRNTEAFF
CDR3 DNA: TGTGCCAGTAGTGAAGTACTCGGACCAGGGGGGAGGAACACTGAAGCTTTCTTT

J gene: TRBJ1-2
clone size: .
D gene: .
V gene: TRBV2
CDR3 protein: CASSERLANYGYTF
CDR3 DNA: TGTGCCAGCAGTGAACGGTTAGCTAACTATGGCTACACCTTC